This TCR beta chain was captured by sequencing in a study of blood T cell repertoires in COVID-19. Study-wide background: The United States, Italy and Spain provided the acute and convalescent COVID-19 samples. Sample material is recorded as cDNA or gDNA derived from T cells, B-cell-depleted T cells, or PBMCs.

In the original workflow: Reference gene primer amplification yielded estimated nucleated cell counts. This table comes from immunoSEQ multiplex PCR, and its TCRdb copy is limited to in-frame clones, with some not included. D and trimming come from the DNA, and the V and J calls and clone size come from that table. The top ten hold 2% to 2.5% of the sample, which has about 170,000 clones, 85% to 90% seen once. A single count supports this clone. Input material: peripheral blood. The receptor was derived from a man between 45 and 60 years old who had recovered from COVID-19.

The CDR3 coding sequence is TGTGCCAGCAGCCAAACTATCACCATGACAGGGTCGAACGAAAAACTGTTTTTT. Protein sequence: CASSQTITMTGSNEKLFF. The rearrangement joins TRBV2 to TRBJ1-4; TRBD1 agrees at 7 bases. The CDR3 is made up of 18 amino acids. Looked up from germline, CDR1 is SNHLY and CDR2 is FYNNEI. V lost 6 bases and J lost 8; bases outside the gene matches: 21.